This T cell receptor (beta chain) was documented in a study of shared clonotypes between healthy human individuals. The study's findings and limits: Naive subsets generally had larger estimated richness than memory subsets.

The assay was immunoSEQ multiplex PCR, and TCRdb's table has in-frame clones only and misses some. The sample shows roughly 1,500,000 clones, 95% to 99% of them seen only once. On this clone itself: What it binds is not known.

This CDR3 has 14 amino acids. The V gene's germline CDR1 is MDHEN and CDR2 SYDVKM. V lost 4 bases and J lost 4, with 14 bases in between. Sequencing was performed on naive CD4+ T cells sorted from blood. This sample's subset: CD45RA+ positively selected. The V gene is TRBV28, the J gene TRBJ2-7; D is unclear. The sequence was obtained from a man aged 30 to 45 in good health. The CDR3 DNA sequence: TGTGCCAGCAGTTCCCTAGTTGCAATGTACGAGCAGTACTTC. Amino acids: CASSSLVAMYEQYF.